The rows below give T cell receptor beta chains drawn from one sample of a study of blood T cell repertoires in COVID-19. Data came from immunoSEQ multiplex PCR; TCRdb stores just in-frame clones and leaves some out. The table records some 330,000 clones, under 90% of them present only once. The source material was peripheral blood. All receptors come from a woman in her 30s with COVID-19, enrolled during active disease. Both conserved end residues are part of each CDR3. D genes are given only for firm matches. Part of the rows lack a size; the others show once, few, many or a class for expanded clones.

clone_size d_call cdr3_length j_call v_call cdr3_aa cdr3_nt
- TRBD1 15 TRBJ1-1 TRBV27 CASSLLGTGGTEAFF TGTGCCAGCAGTTTATTGGGGACAGGGGGAACTGAAGCTTTCTTT
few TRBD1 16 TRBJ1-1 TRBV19 CASSIGTGGLNTEAFF TGTGCCAGTAGTATTGGGACAGGGGGCCTGAACACTGAAGCTTTCTTT
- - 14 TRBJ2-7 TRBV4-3 CASSQDLGLYEQYF TGCGCCAGCAGCCAAGATTTGGGCTTGTACGAGCAGTACTTC
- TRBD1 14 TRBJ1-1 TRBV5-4 CASSIGTGIAEAFF TGTGCCAGCAGCATCGGGACAGGGATAGCTGAAGCTTTCTTT
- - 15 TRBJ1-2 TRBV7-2 CASSQLRYRNYGYTF TGTGCCAGCAGTCAACTCCGGTACAGGAACTATGGCTACACCTTC
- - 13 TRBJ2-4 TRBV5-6 CASSFMRKNIQYF TGTGCCAGCAGCTTTATGCGCAAAAACATTCAGTACTTC
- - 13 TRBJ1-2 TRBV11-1 CASSVGMGGDYTF TGTGCCAGCAGCGTCGGGATGGGAGGGGACTACACCTTC
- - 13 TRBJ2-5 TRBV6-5 CASSYITEETQYF TGTGCCAGCAGTTACATTACGGAAGAGACCCAGTACTTC
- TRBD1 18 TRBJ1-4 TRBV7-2 CASSYRQGGRPDNEKLFF TGTGCCAGCAGCTACAGACAGGGGGGCCGCCCGGATAATGAAAAACTGTTTTTT
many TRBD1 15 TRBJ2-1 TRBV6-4 CASSDSGTGGDEQFF TGTGCCAGCAGTGACTCGGGGACAGGGGGCGATGAGCAGTTCTTC
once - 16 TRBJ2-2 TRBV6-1 CASSEFLRSNTGELFF TGTGCCAGCAGTGAATTTCTCCGTTCTAACACCGGGGAGCTGTTTTTT
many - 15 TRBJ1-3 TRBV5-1 CASSSGQREGNTIYF TGCGCCAGCAGCAGTGGACAGCGCGAAGGGAACACCATATATTTT
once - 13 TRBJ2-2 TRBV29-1 CSVGEDRTGELFF TGCAGCGTCGGAGAAGACCGCACCGGGGAGCTGTTTTTT
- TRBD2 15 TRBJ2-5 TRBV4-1 CASSPVGGAQETQYF TGCGCCAGCAGCCCCGTCGGGGGGGCCCAAGAGACCCAGTACTTC
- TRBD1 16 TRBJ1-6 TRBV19 CASSPRSWTGTSPLHF TGTGCCAGTAGTCCCCGCAGCTGGACAGGGACTTCACCCCTCCACTTT
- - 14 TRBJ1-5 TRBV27 CASSFSGVGQPQHF TGTGCCAGCAGTTTCTCAGGGGTGGGTCAGCCCCAGCATTTT
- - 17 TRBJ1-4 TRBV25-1 CASSDSLTRGNNEKLFF TGTGCCAGCAGTGACTCACTAACCCGGGGAAATAATGAAAAACTGTTTTTT
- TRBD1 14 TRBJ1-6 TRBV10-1 CASSMDRGRSPLHF TGCGCCAGCAGTATGGACAGGGGGCGTTCACCCCTCCACTTT
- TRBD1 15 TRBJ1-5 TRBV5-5 CASSPARQGYQPQHF TGTGCCAGCAGCCCCGCGCGACAGGGATATCAGCCCCAGCATTTT
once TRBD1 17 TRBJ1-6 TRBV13 CASNRGGGGLYGSPLHF TGTGCCAGCAACCGGGGAGGAGGGGGCTTATATGGATCACCCCTCCACTTT
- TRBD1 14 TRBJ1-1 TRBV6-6 CATLPGQGPGEAFF TGTGCCACCCTCCCGGGACAGGGGCCGGGTGAAGCTTTCTTT
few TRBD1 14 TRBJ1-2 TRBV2 CASRGAQGRHGYTF TGTGCCAGCAGGGGCGCACAGGGGCGGCATGGCTACACCTTC
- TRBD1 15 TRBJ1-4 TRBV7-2 CASSPRTGGTEKLFF TGTGCCAGCAGCCCCCGGACAGGGGGGACTGAAAAACTGTTTTTT
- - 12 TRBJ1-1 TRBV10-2 CASSAGITEAFF TGCGCCAGCAGTGCAGGGATTACTGAAGCTTTCTTT
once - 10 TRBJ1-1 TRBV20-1 CSAASTEAFF TGCAGTGCCGCCAGCACTGAAGCTTTCTTT
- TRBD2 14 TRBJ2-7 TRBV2 CASSTSGASYEQYF TGTGCCAGCAGCACTAGCGGGGCCTCCTACGAGCAGTACTTC
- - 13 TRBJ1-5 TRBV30 CAWRGGNNQPQHF TGTGCCTGGAGGGGGGGTAACAATCAGCCCCAGCATTTT
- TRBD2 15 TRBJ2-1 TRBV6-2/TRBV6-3 CASSYSRGGVYEQFF TGTGCCAGCAGTTACTCCCGGGGGGGCGTCTATGAGCAGTTCTTC
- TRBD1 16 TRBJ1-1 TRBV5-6 CASSLERDRGHTEAFF TGTGCCAGCAGCTTGGAGAGGGACAGGGGCCACACTGAAGCTTTCTTT
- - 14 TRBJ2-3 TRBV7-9 CASSSLRVEDTQYF TGTGCCAGCAGCTCCTTGCGGGTTGAAGATACGCAGTATTTT
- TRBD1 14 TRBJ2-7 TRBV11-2 CASRFGTGDYEQYF TGTGCCAGCAGATTTGGGACAGGAGACTACGAGCAGTACTTC
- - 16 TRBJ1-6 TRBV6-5 CASSYSKQGGNSPLHF TGTGCCAGCAGTTACTCGAAACAGGGTGGAAATTCACCCCTCCACTTT